What follows describes a single TCR beta chain. This entry comes from a study of blood T cell repertoires in COVID-19. The overall study: In each case, the material was cDNA or gDNA derived from T cells, B-cell-depleted T cells, or PBMCs.

Original processing methods: Amplification from reference gene primers served as the basis for estimated nucleated cell counts. Clones were read by immunoSEQ multiplex PCR, and TCRdb kept only the in-frame ones, dropping some. V and J calls and clone size come straight from that table; D and trimming were deduced from the DNA. The sample lists about 280,000 clones, about 85% occurring once. Enrolled through a virtual design, the participants were between 18 and 89 years of age and came from fewer than 30 US areas. Symptom resolution, clearance, or two negative PCRs marked the recovered donors of Cohort 3. Sequenced material: PBMCs or T cells enriched from blood (not recorded which). This TCR was sampled from a woman in her fifties or sixties who had recovered from COVID-19.

The CDR3 reads CASSLGTSIGDEQYF. The DNA of the CDR3 is TGTGCCAGCAGCTTGGGGACTAGCATAGGGGACGAGCAGTACTTC. The V call is TRBV5-5, the J call TRBJ2-7; 8 positions agree with TRBD2. This CDR3 has 15 amino acids. Germline V gene lookup returns CDR1 SGHKS and CDR2 YYEKEE (reference sequence). Losses at the gene ends were 0 bases for V and 5 bases for J; bases not matched to a gene: 7.